A selection of T cell receptor beta chains follows, all from one sample in a study of T cell responses to AZD1222 COVID-19 vaccine. Sequencing used immunoSEQ multiplex PCR; TCRdb keeps in-frame clones, though not all of them. This sample has more than 80,000 clones, with around 85% found just once. Specimen: peripheral blood, collected 28 days after the second AZD1222 dose. The receptors here all came from an adult who received the AZD1222 COVID-19 vaccine. Each CDR3 is given with its conserved first and last residue.

TRBV6-6	CASSYLGNYGYTF
TRBV7-6	CASSQGHNNSPLHF
TRBV2	CASRRGQGESYNEQFF
TRBV2	CASRGYNEQFF
TRBV3-1/TRBV3-2	CASSRDSVSYGYTF
TRBV28	CASQGARDTGELFF
TRBV19	CASSLFRNTYNEQFF
TRBV28	CASSNPDRANYGYTF
TRBV18	CASSPTMDGNTIYF
TRBV24-1	CAIRHSTDRDTRF
TRBV7-8	CASSPQALTGRRRNEQFF
TRBV28	CASRSVGSGGSQYF
TRBV28	CASSRGTAKNYGYTF
TRBV19	CASSIRRVFGNTIYF
TRBV18	CASSPAGADTGELFF
TRBV9	CTSSVGGDRSNEQFF
TRBV12-3/TRBV12-4	CASRRQENTEAFF
TRBV5-1	CASSLDPGTAYGYTF
TRBV2	CASSPGQGRTGELFF
TRBV3-1/TRBV3-2	CASSPWGVATGELFF
TRBV5-5	CASSLRQRQASGEAFF
TRBV7-8	CASSSHRRGPNYGYTF
TRBV3-1/TRBV3-2	CASSATGVSGNTIYF
TRBV30	CAWNYRANEKLFF
TRBV12-2	CASRLRQANNEQFF
TRBV5-6	CASSYRDRETEAFF
TRBV7-2	CASSIGNSGANVLTF
TRBV27	CASSLRPNQPQHF
TRBV5-1	CASSLNSGQEVGSNQPQHF
TRBV30	CAWSSGQGGGAFF
TRBV27	CASSGQAPILHEQYF
TRBV10-2	CASSTGATEAFF
TRBV6-2/TRBV6-3	CASSRTVNTEAFF
TRBV6-5	CASGRQVIGYEQYF
TRBV4-2	CASSHGSGTSGYNEQFF
TRBV7-2	CASSSGRRNTIYF
TRBV24-1	CATSDFRTGGTRYANEQFF
TRBV20-1	CSVNSYGYTF
TRBV7-8	CASSLGGQRGNYGYTF
TRBV28	CASSLGIGLLEQYF
TRBV29-1	CSVGGAANYGYTF
TRBV19	CASSIEGGPNQPQHF
TRBV18	CASSPGTNYEQYF
TRBV11-3	CASSDTGGPAIRLFF
TRBV7-9	CASSVTGDNSPLHF
TRBV28	CASLGPEQYF